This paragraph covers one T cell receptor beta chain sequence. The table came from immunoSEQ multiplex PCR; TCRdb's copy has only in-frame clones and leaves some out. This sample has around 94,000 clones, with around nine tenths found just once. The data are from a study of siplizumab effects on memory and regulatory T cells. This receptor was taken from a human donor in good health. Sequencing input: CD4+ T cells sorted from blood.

As DNA, the CDR3 is TGTGCCAGCAGCGCAAGACAGGGAACGGCTGAAGCTTTCTTT. Translating it yields CASSARQGTAEAFF. The chain carries TRBV9 and TRBJ1-1; 7 positions match TRBD1. V was clipped by 3 bases and J by 6 bases; unmatched bases: 8. The CDR3 is made up of 14 amino acids. Germline V gene lookup returns CDR1 SGDLS and CDR2 YYNGEE.